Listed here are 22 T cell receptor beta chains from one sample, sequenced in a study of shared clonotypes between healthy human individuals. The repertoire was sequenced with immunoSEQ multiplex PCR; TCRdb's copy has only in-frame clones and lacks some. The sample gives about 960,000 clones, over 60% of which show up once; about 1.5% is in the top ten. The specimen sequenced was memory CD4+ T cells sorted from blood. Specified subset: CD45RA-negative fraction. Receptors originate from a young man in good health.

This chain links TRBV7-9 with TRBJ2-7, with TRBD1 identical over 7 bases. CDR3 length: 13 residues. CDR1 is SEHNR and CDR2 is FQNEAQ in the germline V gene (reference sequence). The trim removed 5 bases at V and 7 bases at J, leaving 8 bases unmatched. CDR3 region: CASSQTGSNEQYF. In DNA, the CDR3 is TGTGCCAGCAGCCAGACAGGGAGTAATGAGCAGTACTTC.

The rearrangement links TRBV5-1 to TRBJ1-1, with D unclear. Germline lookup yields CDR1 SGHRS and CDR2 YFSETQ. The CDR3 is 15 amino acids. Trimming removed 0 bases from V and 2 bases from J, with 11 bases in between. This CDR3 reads CASSLVGSPNTEAFF. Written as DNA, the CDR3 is TGCGCCAGCAGCTTGGTAGGGTCACCTAACACTGAAGCTTTCTTT.

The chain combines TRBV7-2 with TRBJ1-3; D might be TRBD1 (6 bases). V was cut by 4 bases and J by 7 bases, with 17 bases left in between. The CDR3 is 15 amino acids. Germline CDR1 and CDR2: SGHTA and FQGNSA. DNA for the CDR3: TGTGCCAGCAGCTCTAGGCTGACGGGGGCGAACACCATATATTTT. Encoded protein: CASSSRLTGANTIYF. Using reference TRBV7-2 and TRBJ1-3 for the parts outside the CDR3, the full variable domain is GAGVSQSPSNKVTEKGKDVELRCDPISGHTALYWYRQSLGQGLEFLIYFQGNSAPDKSGLPSDRFSAERTGGSVSTLTIQRTQQEDSAVYLCASSSRLTGANTIYFGEGSWLTVV.

CDR3 sequence reads: CATSRDGRENQPQHF. The CDR3 DNA is TGTGCCACCAGCAGAGATGGAAGGGAGAATCAGCCCCAGCATTTT. This chain uses TRBV15 with TRBJ1-5, with D unresolved. CDR3 length: 15 amino acids. V was cut by 0 bases and J by 4 bases, with 10 bases left in between. Germline V gives CDR1 LNHNV, CDR2 YYDKDF (reference sequence).

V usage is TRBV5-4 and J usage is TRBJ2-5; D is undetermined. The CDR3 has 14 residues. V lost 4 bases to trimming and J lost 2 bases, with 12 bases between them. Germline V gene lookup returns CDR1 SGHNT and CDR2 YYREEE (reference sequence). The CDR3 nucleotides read TGTGCCAGCAGCCCGGGTGGGATTCAAGAGACCCAGTACTTC. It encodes CASSPGGIQETQYF.

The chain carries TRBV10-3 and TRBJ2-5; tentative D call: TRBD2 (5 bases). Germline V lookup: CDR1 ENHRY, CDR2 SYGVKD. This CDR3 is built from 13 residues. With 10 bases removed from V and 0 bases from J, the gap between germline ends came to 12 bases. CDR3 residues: CASAGGYQETQYF. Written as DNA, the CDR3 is TGTGCCAGCGCGGGCGGGTACCAAGAGACCCAGTACTTC.

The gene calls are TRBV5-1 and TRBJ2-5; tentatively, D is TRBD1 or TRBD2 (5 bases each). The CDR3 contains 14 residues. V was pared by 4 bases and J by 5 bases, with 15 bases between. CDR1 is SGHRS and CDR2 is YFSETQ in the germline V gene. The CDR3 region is CASSRDGMAETQYF. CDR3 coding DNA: TGCGCCAGCAGCCGGGACGGAATGGCGGAGACCCAGTACTTC.

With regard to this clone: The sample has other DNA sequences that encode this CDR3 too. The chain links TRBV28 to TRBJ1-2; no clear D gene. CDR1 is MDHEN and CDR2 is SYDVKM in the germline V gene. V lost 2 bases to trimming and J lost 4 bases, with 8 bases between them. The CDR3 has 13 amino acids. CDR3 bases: TGTGCCAGCAGTTTAAGGGCAGCCTATGGCTACACCTTC. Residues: CASSLRAAYGYTF.

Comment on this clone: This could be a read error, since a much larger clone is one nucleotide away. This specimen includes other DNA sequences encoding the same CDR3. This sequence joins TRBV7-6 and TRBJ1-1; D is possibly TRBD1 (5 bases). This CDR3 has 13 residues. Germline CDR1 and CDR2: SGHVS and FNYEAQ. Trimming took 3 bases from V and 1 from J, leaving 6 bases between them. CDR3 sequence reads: CASSLQGNTEAFF. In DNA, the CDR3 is TGTGCCAGCAGCTTGCAGGGGAACACTGAAGCTTTCTTT.

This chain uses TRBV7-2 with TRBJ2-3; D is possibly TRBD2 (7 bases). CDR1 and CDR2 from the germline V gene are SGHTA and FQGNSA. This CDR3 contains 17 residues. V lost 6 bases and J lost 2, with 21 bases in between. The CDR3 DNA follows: TGTGCCAGCAGTCGGAACGGGGGGCCAGGGGCCACAGATACGCAGTATTTT. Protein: CASSRNGGPGATDTQYF. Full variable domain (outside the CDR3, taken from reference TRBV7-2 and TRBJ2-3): GAGVSQSPSNKVTEKGKDVELRCDPISGHTALYWYRQSLGQGLEFLIYFQGNSAPDKSGLPSDRFSAERTGGSVSTLTIQRTQQEDSAVYLCASSRNGGPGATDTQYFGPGTRLTVL.

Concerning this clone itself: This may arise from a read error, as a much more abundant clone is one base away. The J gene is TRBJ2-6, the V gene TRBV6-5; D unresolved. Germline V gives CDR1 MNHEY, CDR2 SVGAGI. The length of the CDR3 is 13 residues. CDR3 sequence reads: CAGSNSGANVLTF. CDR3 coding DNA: TGTGCCGGCAGTAACTCTGGGGCCAACGTCCTGACTTTC.

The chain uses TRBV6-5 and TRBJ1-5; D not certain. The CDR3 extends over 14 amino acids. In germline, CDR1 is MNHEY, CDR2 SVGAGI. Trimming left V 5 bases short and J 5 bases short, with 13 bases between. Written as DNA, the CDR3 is TGTGCCAGCAGTGTTTCCGGTAGAGATCAGCCCCAGCATTTT. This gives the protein CASSVSGRDQPQHF.

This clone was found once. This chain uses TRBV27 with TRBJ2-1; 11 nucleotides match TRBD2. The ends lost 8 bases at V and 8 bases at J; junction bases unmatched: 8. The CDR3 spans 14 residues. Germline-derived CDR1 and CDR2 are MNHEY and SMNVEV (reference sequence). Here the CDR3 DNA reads TGTGCCAGCGGCCTAGCGGGAGGAAGGCATGAGCAGTTCTTC. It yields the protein CASGLAGGRHEQFF.

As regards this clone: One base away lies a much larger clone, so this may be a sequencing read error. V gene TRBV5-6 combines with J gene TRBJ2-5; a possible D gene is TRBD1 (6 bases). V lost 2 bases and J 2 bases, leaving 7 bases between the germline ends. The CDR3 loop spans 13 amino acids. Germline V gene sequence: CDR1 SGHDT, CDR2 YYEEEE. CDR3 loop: CASSFGQQETQYF. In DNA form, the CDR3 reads TGTGCCAGCAGCTTCGGACAGCAAGAGACCCAGTACTTC.

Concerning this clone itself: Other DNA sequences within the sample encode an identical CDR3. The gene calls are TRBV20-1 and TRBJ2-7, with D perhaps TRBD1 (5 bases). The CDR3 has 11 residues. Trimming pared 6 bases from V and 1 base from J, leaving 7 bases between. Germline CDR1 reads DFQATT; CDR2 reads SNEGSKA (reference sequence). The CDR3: CSATGSYEQYF. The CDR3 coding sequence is TGCAGTGCCACAGGATCCTACGAGCAGTACTTC.

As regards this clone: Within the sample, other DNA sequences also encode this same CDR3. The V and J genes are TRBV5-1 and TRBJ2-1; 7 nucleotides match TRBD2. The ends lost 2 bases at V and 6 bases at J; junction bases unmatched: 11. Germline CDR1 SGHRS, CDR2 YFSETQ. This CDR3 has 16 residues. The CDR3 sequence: CASSLVPVSGGNEQFF. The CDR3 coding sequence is TGCGCCAGCAGCTTAGTTCCAGTGTCGGGGGGCAATGAGCAGTTCTTC.

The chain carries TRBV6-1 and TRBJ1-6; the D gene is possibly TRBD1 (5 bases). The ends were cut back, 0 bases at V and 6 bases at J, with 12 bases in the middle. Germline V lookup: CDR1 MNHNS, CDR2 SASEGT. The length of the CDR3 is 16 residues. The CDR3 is CASSEASGTPNSPLHF. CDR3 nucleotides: TGTGCCAGCAGTGAAGCTTCCGGGACCCCTAATTCACCCCTCCACTTT.

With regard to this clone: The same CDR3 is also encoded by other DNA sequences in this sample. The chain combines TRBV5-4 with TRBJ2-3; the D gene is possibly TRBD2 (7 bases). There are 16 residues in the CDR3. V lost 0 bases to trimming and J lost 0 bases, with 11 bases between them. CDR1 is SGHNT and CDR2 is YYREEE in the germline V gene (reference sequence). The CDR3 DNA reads TGTGCCAGCAGCTTGGTAAGGGGGGGTAGCACAGATACGCAGTATTTT. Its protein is CASSLVRGGSTDTQYF.

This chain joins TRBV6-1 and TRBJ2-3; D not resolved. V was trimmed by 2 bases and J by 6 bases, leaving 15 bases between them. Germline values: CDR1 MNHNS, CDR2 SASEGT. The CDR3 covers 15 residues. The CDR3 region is CASSENGRRADTQYF. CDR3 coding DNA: TGTGCCAGCAGTGAAAACGGCAGGAGAGCGGATACGCAGTATTTT.

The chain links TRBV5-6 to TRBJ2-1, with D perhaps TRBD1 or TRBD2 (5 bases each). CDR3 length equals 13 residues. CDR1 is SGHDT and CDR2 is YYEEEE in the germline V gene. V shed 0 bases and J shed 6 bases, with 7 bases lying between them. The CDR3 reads CASSLVGGNEQFF. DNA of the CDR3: TGTGCCAGCAGCTTGGTTGGGGGCAATGAGCAGTTCTTC.

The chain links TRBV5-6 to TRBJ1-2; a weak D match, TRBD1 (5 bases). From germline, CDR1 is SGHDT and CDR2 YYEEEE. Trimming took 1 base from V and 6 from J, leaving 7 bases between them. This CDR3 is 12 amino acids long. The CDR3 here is CASSLRGDGYTF. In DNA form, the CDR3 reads TGTGCCAGCAGCTTGCGGGGGGATGGCTACACCTTC.

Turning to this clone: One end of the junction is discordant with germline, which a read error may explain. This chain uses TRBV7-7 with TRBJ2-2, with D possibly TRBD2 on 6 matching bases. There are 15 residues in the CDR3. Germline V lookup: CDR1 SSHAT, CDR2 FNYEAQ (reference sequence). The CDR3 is CASSFSGSNTGELFF. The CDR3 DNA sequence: TGTGCTAGCAGCTTTAGCGGATCGAACACCGGGGAGCTGTTTTTT.